This T cell receptor (beta chain) was obtained from a study of blood T cell repertoires in COVID-19. As for the study in general: Sites across the United States, Italy and Spain contributed samples from acute and convalescent COVID-19.

This clone was seen more than once but under ten times. The germline V gene encodes CDR1 LNHDA and CDR2 SQIVND (reference sequence). V lost 6 bases, J lost 0 bases, and 10 bases stayed unmatched. This CDR3 is 17 amino acids long. Methods used by the authors: Quantification of nucleated cells was approximated via reference gene primer amplification. Assay used: immunoSEQ multiplex PCR; TCRdb lists only in-frame clones, some missing. That table supplies the V and J calls and clone size; D and trimming were determined from the DNA. The data show 150,000 to 200,000 clones, approximately 80% seen once. The chain couples TRBV19 to TRBJ2-1; 8 bases align to TRBD2. This TCR was recovered from a human donor with acute or convalescent COVID-19. The donor label of this sample is uncertain. Sequencing was performed on peripheral blood. This CDR3 is CASRLAGVRSSYNEQFF. Written as DNA, the CDR3 is TGTGCCAGTAGGCTAGCGGGCGTACGAAGCTCCTACAATGAGCAGTTCTTC. Full variable domain (outside the CDR3, taken from reference TRBV19 and TRBJ2-1): DGGITQSPKYLFRKEGQNVTLSCEQNLNHDAMYWYRQDPGQGLRLIYYSQIVNDFQKGDIAEGYSVSREKKESFPLTVTSAQKNPTAFYLCASRLAGVRSSYNEQFFGPGTRLTVL.